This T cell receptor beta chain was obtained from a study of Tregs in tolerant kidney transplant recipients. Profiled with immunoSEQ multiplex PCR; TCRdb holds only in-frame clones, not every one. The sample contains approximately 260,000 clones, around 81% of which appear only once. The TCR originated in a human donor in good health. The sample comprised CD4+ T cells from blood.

CDR3 sequence: CASSLSGRAGNEQFF. CDR3 sequence (DNA): TGTGCCAGCAGCTTAAGCGGGAGGGCCGGAAATGAGCAGTTCTTC. The rearrangement uses TRBV7-2 and TRBJ2-1, with TRBD2 identical over 10 bases. Germline CDR1 SGHTA, CDR2 FQGNSA. The CDR3 is 15 amino acids. J lost 7 bases, V lost 2 bases, and 5 bases had no gene match.